This TCR beta chain is drawn from a study of T-cell memory formation after mild COVID-19. This clonotype was detected only a few times. Using its own MiXCR run on the 5' RACE reads, TCRdb lists one record per CDR3 protein. The profile shows around 500,000 distinct CDR3 sequences, 15% to 20% of them singletons. Sample: PBMCs or a T cell subset sorted from them (not recorded which). The TCR comes from an adult woman who had mild COVID-19 (a few samples of this study predate the infection). Cell type and time point are not known.

CDR3 amino acids: CASSRPGTATDTQYF. The CDR3 DNA reads TGTGCCAGCAGTAGACCTGGGACAGCCACAGATACGCAGTATTTT. This chain connects TRBV7-9 to TRBJ2-3; the match to TRBD1 covers 7 bases. Germline V CDR1 and CDR2: SEHNR, FQNEAQ (reference sequence). The length of the CDR3 is 15 residues. Trimming cost V 6 bases and J 2 bases; bases outside gene matches: 8.